Sequencing of this T cell receptor (beta chain) was carried out in a study of cytomegalovirus exposure and HLA in healthy donors (dated by TCRdb to between 2016 and 2019). Study-level background: According to an earlier analysis of several hundred of the donors, roughly 180 million T cells yielded 120 million or so unique TCR beta sequences and less than 300 Gb of sequence data. An early release that covered about 600 HLA-typed donors contained around 330 gigabases of sequencing data and around 85 million unique TCR sequences. Among the approximately 430 genotyped donors, approximately 81% belonged to the genetic ancestry cluster associated with self-reported Caucasian donors. The study aimed to test whether signatures of past pathogen exposure could be identified by cataloging public T cell receptors. The study profiled the T cell repertoires of hundreds of subjects by immunosequencing and related them to cytomegalovirus serostatus. Along with the roughly 700-subject first cohort, a separate validation cohort of over a hundred different subjects was used. The study combined high-throughput TCR immunosequencing, statistical association of individual TCRs with disease status, and machine learning to predict cytomegalovirus infection status. In a later analysis, previously published TCR beta repertoires from more than 500 donors were re-analyzed and high-resolution HLA genotyping was added so that TCR occurrence patterns could be studied. Rather than using new phenotypic data, the later analysis identified candidate immune exposures from TCR beta sequences and from how often those sequences occurred across donors. An earlier analysis of around 640 of the donors used high-throughput TCR beta sequencing to judge whether each TCR beta V gene segment behaved as functional or pseudogenic. Alongside the repertoire data, information on donor age, sex, ethnicity and CMV serostatus was compiled. In a later genetic analysis, genome-wide SNP genotypes for 398 of the 666 donors were used, and that subset was treated as a discovery cohort. All discovery cohort repertoires had been generated on a single sequencing platform. HLA typing covered class I and class II loci at four-digit resolution. Typing coverage varied by locus: roughly 629-630 donors for A, B, C, DRB1 and DQB1; roughly 500 for DQA1; more than 600 for DPA1; roughly 470 for DPB1. Because of strong linkage in the cohort, a handful of DR-DQ haplotypes were treated as single units for association and clustering. Among under 450 genotyped donors of the cohort, an average of approximately 250,000 unique TCR beta nucleotide sequences were sequenced per donor, roughly a sixth of them non-productive. The paper as a whole reports these results and caveats: The only immune exposure information available for the cohort was CMV serostatus. Roughly uniform sequencing depth across donors was assumed in presence/absence analyses, although this assumption may not hold. According to a later genetic analysis, donors in an Asian-associated ancestry cluster had fewer N-insertions in productive TCRs than the approximately 610-donor mean. A later analysis found that most CMV-associated TCR beta chains appeared HLA-restricted, with HLA associations seemingly driven largely by CMV exposure. The study listed 170 or so TCR beta chains as associated with cytomegalovirus. Most TCR sequences were seen in very few donors, while some public TCRs were found in many individuals. In a later genetic analysis, a missense DCLRE1C variant was associated with V-gene and J-gene trimming of TCR beta chains, and the association was replicated in an independent cohort. When HLA alleles, especially DR and DQ, strongly co-occurred, attributing TCR associations to individual alleles was difficult. The authors suggested that the approach could potentially be generalized to other disease states and immunological phenotypes. This cohort had only TCR beta chains sequenced, and the lack of alpha or paired-chain data limited which features could be detected. Some IMGT-functional V segments, including TRBV6-2 and TRBV6-3, could not be told apart with the 87-base-pair reads, so those segments were excluded. In a later analysis, several top co-occurrence clusters were reported to appear linked to parvovirus B19, influenza, CMV and Epstein-Barr virus. At a false discovery rate of 0.05, a later analysis linked around 17,000 TCR beta sequences to specific HLA alleles. A further reported finding was that TCR beta sequences accurately predicted the HLA-A and HLA-B alleles for most subjects in the first cohort. Because some donors lacked HLA typing at each locus, the association tests relied only on the typed subset. Approximately 18 rarely observed V segments, including chromosome 9 orphons, were excluded from the earlier analysis of several hundred of the donors because counts were too low. Cytomegalovirus status was reported to be diagnosed by the classifier with high specificity and sensitivity in both the original and validation cohorts. A few of the identified cytomegalovirus-associated TCR beta chains were confirmed in vitro to be specific for cytomegalovirus antigens. A later analysis found that HLA-associated TCR beta chains were more clonally expanded and had lower generation probabilities than equally common non-associated chains. Linkage disequilibrium might explain the correlated functional status among segregating V segments, but an unknown experimental factor could not be excluded. A group of highly shared sequence variants was considered likely to be a technical artifact of the sequencing pipeline. In an earlier analysis of some 640 of the donors, most TCR beta V segments were observed in productive rearrangements about 90% or about 30% of the time, broadly matching IMGT annotations. According to a later analysis, TCR association rates differed among HLA loci, with DRB1 alleles showing the most associated TCRs and HLA-C alleles showing the fewest.

Comment on this clone: Its cognate antigen has yet to be identified.

The cohort was made up of 500 to 850 healthy bone marrow donors. Cohort members were all nominally healthy when sampled, although unrecorded immune exposures were likely present. The donor was CMV seronegative and was included in the group of hundreds of seronegative cohort members. Each donor provided a peripheral blood sample, and peripheral blood mononuclear cells were used for TCR beta sequencing. The Qiagen DNeasy Blood Extraction Kit was used to extract genomic DNA from the blood cell samples. The method was the immunoSEQ multiplex PCR assay. The multiplex PCR relied on a mix of 60 forward primers for TCR Vbeta segments and 13 reverse primers for TCR Jbeta segments. The CDR3 region of rearranged TCR beta genes was amplified from genomic DNA by a multiplex PCR assay. On the Illumina HiSeq System, the amplified TCR beta libraries were sequenced as 87-base-pair reads. In the original analysis: In a later analysis, around 80 million unique TCR beta chains were counted across the 650 to 700 repertoires, and roughly 11 million of these chains were shared by at least two donors. Raw reads were error-corrected and collapsed into unique sequences with a nearest-neighbor algorithm that merged closely related sequences to remove PCR and sequencing errors. V, D and J gene segments were assigned by aligning CDR3 sequences to IMGT reference sequences. Each retained sequence needed at least a six-nucleotide match to both a V gene segment and a J gene segment. A rearrangement counted as productive if the CDR3 had no stop codons and remained in frame with V and J, and every other rearrangement counted as non-productive. CDR3 was defined by IMGT convention, running from the second conserved V-encoded cysteine to the conserved J-encoded phenylalanine. The earlier analysis of fewer than 750 of the donors excluded sequences that lacked an unambiguous match to a single V gene segment. In an earlier analysis of about 590 of the donors, a V segment was called functional when productive rearrangements were above 56.7%, and segregating when the standard deviation between donors exceeded 5%. A statistical classification framework was developed to diagnose cytomegalovirus status using the catalog of TCR beta chain sequences. In a later analysis, TCR nucleotide sequences were compared against IMGT/GENE-DB human TR gene sequences so that V and J genes could be assigned. A later analysis assigned CDR3 sequences and most-parsimonious VDJ recombination scenarios with the TCRdist pipeline. A later analysis defined each TCR beta chain by its CDR3 amino acid sequence plus V-gene family, and excluded reads lacking a unique V-gene family. To address suspected cross-contamination and a sequencing artifact, a later analysis removed a few hundred highly shared, low-generation-probability nucleotide sequences. In a later analysis, a clonal expansion index for each public chain was calculated from normalized within-repertoire ranks of inferred template counts. In a later analysis, generation probabilities were computed using a VDJ recombination model fitted to out-of-frame rearrangements, and the results were checked against IGoR. In a later analysis, TCR-TCR, TCR-HLA and TCR-CMV co-occurrence was scored with hypergeometric tests, and a repertoire-size bias correction was applied to TCR pairs. False discovery rates were estimated in a later analysis by permuting HLA or CMV assignments 20 times. A later analysis grouped co-occurring TCRs with DBSCAN, adding TCRdist sequence similarity when clustering within HLA-allele-positive subsets. Co-occurrence clustering excluded repertoires with fewer than 30,000 or more than 120,000 public chains, plus five with anomalous nucleotide sharing. What TCRdb holds here is the immuneACCESS table cut down to in-frame rearrangements. Part of the clones is not present; checked against another copy, under half of the missing clones reflect an unresolved V gene, and the others are unexplained. That table is the source of V, J and clone size, and D and trimming were worked out from the DNA. The table for this sample records roughly 100,000 clones. The ten largest clones add up to about 0.59% of the sample.

Deletion took 4 bases off V and 3 bases off J, with a span of 17 bases between the germline ends. From cysteine to phenylalanine, the CDR3 is 16 amino acids long. Only CDR3 DNA is held: 48 bases, read in frame from base 1. The germline V gene encodes CDR1 SGDLS and CDR2 YYNGEE. Sequencing input: PBMCs. The receptor chain draws on TRBV9 and TRBJ1-3; no D gene can be assigned with confidence. This clonotype originated in a man aged 50 or older in good health and CMV-seronegative. The sequence in DNA is TGTGCCAGCAGCTCATGGGCCACTTCGCTTGGAAACACCATATATTTT. The resulting protein is CASSSWATSLGNTIYF. With the portions outside the CDR3 filled from the reference TRBV9 and TRBJ1-3 genes, the complete variable region becomes DSGVTQTPKHLITATGQRVTLRCSPRSGDLSVYWYQQSLDQGLQFLIQYYNGEERAKGNILERFSAQQFPDLHSELNLSSLELGDSALYFCASSSWATSLGNTIYFGEGSWLTVV.